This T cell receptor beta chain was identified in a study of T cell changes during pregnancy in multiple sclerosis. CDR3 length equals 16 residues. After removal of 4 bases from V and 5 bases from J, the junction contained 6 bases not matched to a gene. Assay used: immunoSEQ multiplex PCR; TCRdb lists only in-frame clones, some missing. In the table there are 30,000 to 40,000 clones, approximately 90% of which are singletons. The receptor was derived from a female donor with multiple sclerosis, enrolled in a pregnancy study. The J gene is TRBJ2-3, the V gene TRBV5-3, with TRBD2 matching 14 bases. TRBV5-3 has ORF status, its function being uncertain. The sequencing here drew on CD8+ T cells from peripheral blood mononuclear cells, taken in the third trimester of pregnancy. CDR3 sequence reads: CARSATSGGAVDTQYF. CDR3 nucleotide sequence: TGTGCCAGAAGCGCGACTAGCGGGGGGGCGGTAGATACGCAGTATTTT.